Listed below are T cell receptor beta chains from one sample, sequenced in a study of cytomegalovirus exposure and HLA in healthy donors. Using immunoSEQ multiplex PCR, the repertoire was profiled, and TCRdb retains in-frame clones only, with some absent. The data show 150,000 to 200,000 clones, 80% to 90% seen once. Sequenced sample: PBMCs. These TCRs come from a man aged 18 to 29 in good health and CMV-seropositive. CDR3s include the opening cysteine and the closing phenylalanine or tryptophan. Each record gives: CDR3 DNA, CDR3 protein, V gene, J gene, clone size, D gene. The D gene is left open where the match is weak. The size of a clone is reported for some rows only, either as once, few or many, or as a class for expanded clones.

CDR3nt: TGCAGTGCTAGAAAACCCGGGGAGCAGTACTTC
CDR3aa: CSARKPGEQYF
v_gene: TRBV20-1
j_gene: TRBJ2-7
abundance: once
d_gene: -

CDR3nt: TGTGCTACAATCGGGTCCGGAGGCACTGAAGCTTTCTTT
CDR3aa: CATIGSGGTEAFF
v_gene: TRBV2
j_gene: TRBJ1-1
abundance: -
d_gene: -

CDR3nt: TGTGCCAGCAGCCTGCTAGCGGGGAGCTACAATGAGCAGTTCTTC
CDR3aa: CASSLLAGSYNEQFF
v_gene: TRBV7-6
j_gene: TRBJ2-1
abundance: -
d_gene: TRBD2

CDR3nt: TGTGCCTGGAGTGTACTTGGGGACAGGAAGAATCAGCCCCAGCATTTT
CDR3aa: CAWSVLGDRKNQPQHF
v_gene: TRBV30
j_gene: TRBJ1-5
abundance: -
d_gene: TRBD1

CDR3nt: TGTGCCAGCAGCTTAAACAGAGATAATTCACCCCTCCACTTT
CDR3aa: CASSLNRDNSPLHF
v_gene: TRBV7-3
j_gene: TRBJ1-6
abundance: -
d_gene: -

CDR3nt: TGTGCCAGCAGTGAATACACAGGGGTGTACGAGCAGTACTTC
CDR3aa: CASSEYTGVYEQYF
v_gene: TRBV6-1
j_gene: TRBJ2-7
abundance: -
d_gene: TRBD1

CDR3nt: TGCGCCAGCAGCCAGGGCCAGGGGATCTCTGGCTACACCTTC
CDR3aa: CASSQGQGISGYTF
v_gene: TRBV4-1
j_gene: TRBJ1-2
abundance: few
d_gene: -

CDR3nt: TGTGCCAGCAGGGCCGGGACAAATAGCAATCAGCCCCAGCATTTT
CDR3aa: CASRAGTNSNQPQHF
v_gene: TRBV2
j_gene: TRBJ1-5
abundance: -
d_gene: -

CDR3nt: TGCAGCGTTGGCAGGAACACCGGGGAGCTGTTTTTT
CDR3aa: CSVGRNTGELFF
v_gene: TRBV29-1
j_gene: TRBJ2-2
abundance: -
d_gene: -

CDR3nt: TGTGCCAGCAGCTTGGGCCAGGGACAAGAGACCCAGTACTTC
CDR3aa: CASSLGQGQETQYF
v_gene: TRBV5-6
j_gene: TRBJ2-5
abundance: -
d_gene: -

CDR3nt: TGTGCCAGCCTCGGGCGGGGAAGCTCCTACAATGAGCAGTTCTTC
CDR3aa: CASLGRGSSYNEQFF
v_gene: TRBV13
j_gene: TRBJ2-1
abundance: -
d_gene: -

CDR3nt: TGTGCCAGCAGCTTAGGGGGGCCAGGGGCCTATGGCTACACCTTC
CDR3aa: CASSLGGPGAYGYTF
v_gene: TRBV7-2
j_gene: TRBJ1-2
abundance: -
d_gene: -

CDR3nt: TGTGCCAGCTCACCATTTACTGGACAGGAGGGGAACACCGGGGAGCTGTTTTTT
CDR3aa: CASSPFTGQEGNTGELFF
v_gene: TRBV18
j_gene: TRBJ2-2
abundance: -
d_gene: -

CDR3nt: TGTGCCAGCAGTTCACCGCAGGTCAATGAGCAGTTCTTC
CDR3aa: CASSSPQVNEQFF
v_gene: TRBV6-5
j_gene: TRBJ2-1
abundance: once
d_gene: -

CDR3nt: TGCGCCAGCAGCGCCCCAGGGGAATATGGCTACACCTTC
CDR3aa: CASSAPGEYGYTF
v_gene: TRBV5-1
j_gene: TRBJ1-2
abundance: -
d_gene: -

CDR3nt: TGTGCCAGTAGACAGGGTGCTGGAAACACCATATATTTT
CDR3aa: CASRQGAGNTIYF
v_gene: TRBV6-1
j_gene: TRBJ1-3
abundance: -
d_gene: TRBD1

CDR3nt: TGCGCCAGCAGCGCAACAGGGGCCGCAAACACCGGGGAGCTGTTTTTT
CDR3aa: CASSATGAANTGELFF
v_gene: TRBV5-1
j_gene: TRBJ2-2
abundance: -
d_gene: TRBD1

CDR3nt: TGCGCCAGCAGCCTCTTACAGGGAGCAAGCTCCTACGAGCAGTACTTC
CDR3aa: CASSLLQGASSYEQYF
v_gene: TRBV5-1
j_gene: TRBJ2-7
abundance: -
d_gene: -

CDR3nt: TGTGCCAGCTCACCGGGACAGGTGGGTGGCTACACCTTC
CDR3aa: CASSPGQVGGYTF
v_gene: TRBV18
j_gene: TRBJ1-2
abundance: -
d_gene: TRBD1

CDR3nt: TGTGCCAGCAGCCAAGCTAGCGGAGATACGCAGTATTTT
CDR3aa: CASSQASGDTQYF
v_gene: TRBV14
j_gene: TRBJ2-3
abundance: -
d_gene: TRBD2

CDR3nt: TGTGCCAGCAGTCCCCTGGGACAGGGCCAAAACATTCAGTACTTC
CDR3aa: CASSPLGQGQNIQYF
v_gene: TRBV27
j_gene: TRBJ2-4
abundance: -
d_gene: TRBD1

CDR3nt: TGTGCCAGCAGCTTAGGGGGAGGAGGTGAAGCTTTCTTT
CDR3aa: CASSLGGGGEAFF
v_gene: TRBV11-3
j_gene: TRBJ1-1
abundance: -
d_gene: -

CDR3nt: TGTGCCAGCAGGACCCGGGGTTGGGGTATGGACTACGAGCAGTACTTC
CDR3aa: CASRTRGWGMDYEQYF
v_gene: TRBV6-6
j_gene: TRBJ2-7
abundance: -
d_gene: -

CDR3nt: TGTGCCAGCAGCCCCAGACCGGGGGGCACTGAAGCTTTCTTT
CDR3aa: CASSPRPGGTEAFF
v_gene: TRBV11-2
j_gene: TRBJ1-1
abundance: -
d_gene: -

CDR3nt: TGTGCCAGCAGAACCGGAAAGGACTCTACCTACGAGCAGTACTTC
CDR3aa: CASRTGKDSTYEQYF
v_gene: TRBV28
j_gene: TRBJ2-7
abundance: -
d_gene: -

CDR3nt: TGTGCCAGCAGCATCGGGGACATTGCAACTAATGAAAAACTGTTTTTT
CDR3aa: CASSIGDIATNEKLFF
v_gene: TRBV13
j_gene: TRBJ1-4
abundance: -
d_gene: -

CDR3nt: TGTGCCAGCAGCGGCCTCGGGCGGGGGGGCTACGAGCAGTACTTC
CDR3aa: CASSGLGRGGYEQYF
v_gene: TRBV7-2
j_gene: TRBJ2-7
abundance: -
d_gene: TRBD2

CDR3nt: TGTGCCAGCAGTTATTCAGTGTATTCACCCCTCCACTTT
CDR3aa: CASSYSVYSPLHF
v_gene: TRBV6-5
j_gene: TRBJ1-6
abundance: -
d_gene: -

CDR3nt: TGCGCCAGCAGTACAGACAGCGGGGGGGCTCTGAATGAGCAGTTCTTC
CDR3aa: CASSTDSGGALNEQFF
v_gene: TRBV4-3
j_gene: TRBJ2-1
abundance: -
d_gene: TRBD2

CDR3nt: TGTGCCAGCAGCGCAGGGGTCGGTGAGCAGTTCTTC
CDR3aa: CASSAGVGEQFF
v_gene: TRBV5-5
j_gene: TRBJ2-1
abundance: -
d_gene: -

CDR3nt: TGTGCCAGCAGTTTCCACAGGGATGGAGGAAACACCATATATTTT
CDR3aa: CASSFHRDGGNTIYF
v_gene: TRBV6-5
j_gene: TRBJ1-3
abundance: -
d_gene: -

CDR3nt: TGTGCCAGCAGTGGCCAGGGTGTTGGCTATGGCTACACCTTC
CDR3aa: CASSGQGVGYGYTF
v_gene: TRBV6-1
j_gene: TRBJ1-2
abundance: -
d_gene: -

CDR3nt: TGCGCCAGCAGCCAAACAGGGGGCTCTGGCTACACCTTC
CDR3aa: CASSQTGGSGYTF
v_gene: TRBV4-3
j_gene: TRBJ1-2
abundance: -
d_gene: TRBD1

CDR3nt: TGTGCCAGCAGCTTTCTCCCCCCGCGGGGGCGATTGGAATACAATGAGCAGTTCTTC
CDR3aa: CASSFLPPRGRLEYNEQFF
v_gene: TRBV7-2
j_gene: TRBJ2-1
abundance: -
d_gene: -

CDR3nt: TGCGCCAGCAGCTTGGCAGCAGGGACGAACACCGGGGAGCTGTTTTTT
CDR3aa: CASSLAAGTNTGELFF
v_gene: TRBV5-1
j_gene: TRBJ2-2
abundance: -
d_gene: -

CDR3nt: TGTTCCAGCAGCTACGACGGGACAGGGTTGAAGTACTTC
CDR3aa: CSSSYDGTGLKYF
v_gene: TRBV7-9
j_gene: TRBJ2-7
abundance: once
d_gene: TRBD1

CDR3nt: TGCGCCAGCAGCCCAAACAGGGGGGGGGAGACCCAGTACTTC
CDR3aa: CASSPNRGGETQYF
v_gene: TRBV4-1
j_gene: TRBJ2-5
abundance: -
d_gene: -

CDR3nt: TGCGCCAGCAGCCAAGGGGGCAGGGGGCGGAGCGGCTATGGCTACACCTTC
CDR3aa: CASSQGGRGRSGYGYTF
v_gene: TRBV4-1
j_gene: TRBJ1-2
abundance: -
d_gene: TRBD1

CDR3nt: TGTGCCAGCAGCTTACAGGGGGCGGGGGAAGCTTTCTTT
CDR3aa: CASSLQGAGEAFF
v_gene: TRBV11-2
j_gene: TRBJ1-1
abundance: -
d_gene: TRBD1

CDR3nt: TGCGCCAGCAGGTCGGAGGGGCCTTCGGTTGGCTACACCTTC
CDR3aa: CASRSEGPSVGYTF
v_gene: TRBV5-1
j_gene: TRBJ1-2
abundance: -
d_gene: -

CDR3nt: TGTGCCTGGACCGGACTAGCGGGGTACGAGCAGTACTTC
CDR3aa: CAWTGLAGYEQYF
v_gene: TRBV30
j_gene: TRBJ2-7
abundance: -
d_gene: TRBD2

CDR3nt: TGTGCCAGCAGCGCGACAGGAGCTAACTATGGCTACACCTTC
CDR3aa: CASSATGANYGYTF
v_gene: TRBV6-1
j_gene: TRBJ1-2
abundance: -
d_gene: -

CDR3nt: TGTGCCAGTAGTAAGGAAGCGGGGACGAACTCCTACGAGCAGTACTTC
CDR3aa: CASSKEAGTNSYEQYF
v_gene: TRBV19
j_gene: TRBJ2-7
abundance: -
d_gene: TRBD2

CDR3nt: TGCGCCAGCAGCCAAGAACAGGTCCCACCTTACACCGGGGAGCTGTTTTTT
CDR3aa: CASSQEQVPPYTGELFF
v_gene: TRBV4-3
j_gene: TRBJ2-2
abundance: -
d_gene: -

CDR3nt: TGTGCCAGCAGCTTTTATTCGAACACCGGGGAGCTGTTTTTT
CDR3aa: CASSFYSNTGELFF
v_gene: TRBV7-9
j_gene: TRBJ2-2
abundance: -
d_gene: -

CDR3nt: TGCGCCAGCAGCTCAACAGGGATCTCTGGAAACACCATATATTTT
CDR3aa: CASSSTGISGNTIYF
v_gene: TRBV5-1
j_gene: TRBJ1-3
abundance: once
d_gene: -

CDR3nt: TGTGCCAGCAGTCGAACAGGGGGCGCGGGCTACACCTTC
CDR3aa: CASSRTGGAGYTF
v_gene: TRBV6-5
j_gene: TRBJ1-2
abundance: -
d_gene: TRBD1

CDR3nt: TGCGCCAGCAGCCAGAGGTTTTTGGGGGGGGGAGTTGTAAACACCGGGGAGCTGTTTTTT
CDR3aa: CASSQRFLGGGVVNTGELFF
v_gene: TRBV4-1
j_gene: TRBJ2-2
abundance: -
d_gene: TRBD2